The clone carrying this T cell receptor beta chain has a count of ten or more. Its cognate antigen is unknown. A second PCR of roughly 7 to 11 cycles used a sample-barcoded 5' primer and a J-beta primer mix. TCRdb reanalysed the 5' RACE reads using MiXCR and keeps one entry per CDR3 protein. The top ten clones hold roughly a tenth of a sample with 800,000 to 950,000 distinct CDR3 sequences, roughly 28% of them seen once. The CDR3 length is 14 residues. Deletions cut 4 bases from V and 4 bases from J, with 13 bases between. The data were obtained in a study of blood T cells in healthy people across ages. General study points: The lack of PBMC sorting stopped any conclusive naive versus antigen-experienced comparison. Possibly, changes in expanded clonotypes were confounded because donor CMV status was unknown.

These data also featured in a second study, about T cells of mothers and their children. That paper notes: Within related and unrelated pairs, thymic selection shapes TCR recombination output in a similar way.

The material sequenced was blood. The chain recombines TRBV12-3 or TRBV12-4 with TRBJ1-2; D ambiguous. This receptor was obtained from a woman between 35 and 50 years old in good health. Here the CDR3 reads CASSSGVSSYGYTF. As DNA, the CDR3 is TGTGCCAGCAGTTCCGGGGTCTCGTCCTATGGCTACACCTTC.